This record covers a single T cell receptor beta chain. What this receptor recognizes is not known. No quality values exist for individual bases; no much larger clone is one base distant. Receptor libraries were prepared by the immunoSEQ multiplex PCR assay. As stored in TCRdb, this immuneACCESS dataset retains in-frame rearrangements with V and J assigned. A fraction of the clones does not appear; measured against another copy, unresolved V genes explain less than half of the discrepancy, and the remainder lacks a known reason. The sample table lists about 15,000 clones, under 85% of them with a count of one. The ten biggest clones cover roughly 1.4% of the sample. This sample was included in a study of chemoradiotherapy in HPV16-positive cancers (dated by TCRdb to 2021 to 2024). Study-level background: Candidate HPV-specific T-cell clones and common TCR motifs were defined by functional T-cell assays performed on cells from two HPV16-positive patients. The study asked whether T-cell immunity against the HPV oncoproteins E6 and E7 changes during chemoradiotherapy and whether it affects survival. TCR repertoires from 86 patients with HPV-related cancers were then used to track the candidate HPV-specific TCRs and motifs. Overall study results and their limits: Improved recurrence-free survival in HPV16-positive patients was associated with expansion of HPV-responsive T cells during chemoradiotherapy. Expansion of candidate HPV-specific clones and E7-related TCR motifs was observed in the tumor microenvironment during treatment, whereas no such expansion was observed for non-HPV-specific T cells. The functional definition of HPV-specific T cells was derived from only a couple of HPV16-positive patients, and the survival association was reported for HPV16-positive patients.

Repertoires were sampled repeatedly over the course of chemoradiotherapy, so clonal expansion could be followed in the tumor microenvironment. Trimming takes 5 bases off V and 3 bases off J; junction bases not matched to a gene: 7. The CDR3 measures 14 amino acids from cysteine to phenylalanine. CDR3 DNA only is kept here, 42 bases in frame from base 1. CDR1 SGHVS and CDR2 FQNEAQ were looked up in the germline V gene. The rearranged chain carries TRBV7-8 and TRBJ2-7; 7 bases in the junction line up with TRBD2. The TCR was taken from a human donor with HPV-associated anogenital cancer. Sample collection occurred from a patient who underwent chemoradiotherapy. The nucleotide sequence reads as follows: TGTGCCAGCAGCAGACTAGCAGGAGACTACGAGCAGTACTTC. This codes for CASSRLAGDYEQYF.